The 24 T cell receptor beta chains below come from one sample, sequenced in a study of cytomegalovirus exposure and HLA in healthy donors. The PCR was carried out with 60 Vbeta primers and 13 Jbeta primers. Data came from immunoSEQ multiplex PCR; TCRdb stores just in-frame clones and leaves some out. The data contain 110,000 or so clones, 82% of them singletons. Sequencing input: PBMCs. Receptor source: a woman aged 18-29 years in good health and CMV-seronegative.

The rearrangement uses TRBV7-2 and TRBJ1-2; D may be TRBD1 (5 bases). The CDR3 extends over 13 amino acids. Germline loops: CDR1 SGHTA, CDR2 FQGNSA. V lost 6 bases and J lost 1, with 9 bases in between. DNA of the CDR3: TGTGCCAGCAGGGACACGGATAACTATGGCTACACCTTC. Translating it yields CASRDTDNYGYTF.

The CDR3 DNA follows: TGTGCCAGCAGCTCCGAGCGGGTTCCCACCGGGGAGCTGTTTTTT. Protein: CASSSERVPTGELFF. The J gene is TRBJ2-2, the V gene TRBV5-5; D may be TRBD2 (6 bases). Germline CDR1 SGHKS, CDR2 YYEKEE (reference sequence). This CDR3 region has 15 residues. V lost 3 bases and J lost 4, with 13 bases in between.

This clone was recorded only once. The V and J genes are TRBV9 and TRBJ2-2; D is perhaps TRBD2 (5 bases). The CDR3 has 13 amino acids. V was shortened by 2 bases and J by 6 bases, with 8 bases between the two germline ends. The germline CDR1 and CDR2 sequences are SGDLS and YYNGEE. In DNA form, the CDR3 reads TGTGCCAGCAGCGTGCAGGAGGCCGGGGAGCTGTTTTTT. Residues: CASSVQEAGELFF.

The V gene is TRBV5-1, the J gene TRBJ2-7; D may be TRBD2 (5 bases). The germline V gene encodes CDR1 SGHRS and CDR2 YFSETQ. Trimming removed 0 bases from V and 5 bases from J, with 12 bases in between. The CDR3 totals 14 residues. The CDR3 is CASSLAGLGDEQYF. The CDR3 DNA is TGCGCCAGCAGCTTGGCGGGCCTGGGAGACGAGCAGTACTTC. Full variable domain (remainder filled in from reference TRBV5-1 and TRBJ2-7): KAGVTQTPRYLIKTRGQQVTLSCSPISGHRSVSWYQQTPGQGLQFLFEYFSETQRNKGNFPGRFSGRQFSNSRSEMNVSTLELGDSALYLCASSLAGLGDEQYFGPGTRLTVT.

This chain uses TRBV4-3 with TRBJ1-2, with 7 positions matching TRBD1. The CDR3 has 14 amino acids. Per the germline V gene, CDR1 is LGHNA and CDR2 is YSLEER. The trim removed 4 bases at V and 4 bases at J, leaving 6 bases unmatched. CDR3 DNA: TGCGCCAGCAGCCCGTCCCGGGACAGCTATGGCTACACCTTC. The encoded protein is CASSPSRDSYGYTF.

CDR3: CASSKQENSPLHF. CDR3 nucleotides: TGTGCCAGTAGCAAACAAGAAAATTCACCCCTCCACTTT. This chain uses TRBV19 with TRBJ1-6; D unclear. Germline V gives CDR1 LNHDA, CDR2 SQIVND (reference sequence). This CDR3 is 13 amino acids long. Trimming shortened V by 6 bases and J by 7 bases, and 10 bases separated the two germline ends.

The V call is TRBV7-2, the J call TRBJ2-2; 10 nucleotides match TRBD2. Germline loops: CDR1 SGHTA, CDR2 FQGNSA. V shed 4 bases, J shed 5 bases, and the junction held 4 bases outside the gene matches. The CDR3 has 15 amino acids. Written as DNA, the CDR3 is TGTGCCAGCAGCTCTAGCGGGAGAGAAACCGGGGAGCTGTTTTTT. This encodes CASSSSGRETGELFF. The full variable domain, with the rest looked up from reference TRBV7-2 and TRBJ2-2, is GAGVSQSPSNKVTEKGKDVELRCDPISGHTALYWYRQSLGQGLEFLIYFQGNSAPDKSGLPSDRFSAERTGGSVSTLTIQRTQQEDSAVYLCASSSSGRETGELFFGEGSRLTVL.

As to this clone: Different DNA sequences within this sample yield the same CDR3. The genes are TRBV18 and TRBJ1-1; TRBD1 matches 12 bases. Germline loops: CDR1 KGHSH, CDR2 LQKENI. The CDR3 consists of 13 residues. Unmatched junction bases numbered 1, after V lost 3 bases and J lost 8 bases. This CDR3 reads CASSPGQGAEAFF. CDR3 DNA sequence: TGTGCCAGCTCACCGGGACAGGGGGCGGAAGCTTTCTTT.

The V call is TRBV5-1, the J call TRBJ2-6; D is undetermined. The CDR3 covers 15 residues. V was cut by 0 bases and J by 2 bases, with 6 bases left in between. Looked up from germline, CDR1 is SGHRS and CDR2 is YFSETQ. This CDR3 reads CASSLGEPGANVLTF. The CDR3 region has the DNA TGCGCCAGCAGCTTGGGAGAACCTGGGGCCAACGTCCTGACTTTC.

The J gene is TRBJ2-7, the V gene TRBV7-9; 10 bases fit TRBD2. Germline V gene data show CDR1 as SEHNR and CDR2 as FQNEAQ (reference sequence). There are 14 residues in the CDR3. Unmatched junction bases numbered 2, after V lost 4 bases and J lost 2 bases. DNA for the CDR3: TGTGCCAGCAGCTCAAGCGGGAGGGCCTACGAGCAGTACTTC. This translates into CASSSSGRAYEQYF.

For the CDR3, the DNA is TGTGCCAGCAGTATCTCTCCTATGACAGTGACTCAAGAAAAACTGTTTTTT. Its translation is CASSISPMTVTQEKLFF. This chain connects TRBV28 to TRBJ1-4, with a possible D match to TRBD1 (5 bases). The CDR3 length is 17 residues. In germline, CDR1 is MDHEN, CDR2 SYDVKM. Trimming pared 5 bases from V and 8 bases from J, leaving 24 bases between. The complete variable domain, with remaining parts taken from reference TRBV28 and TRBJ1-4, reads DVKVTQSSRYLVKRTGEKVFLECVQDMDHENMFWYRQDPGLGLRLIYFSYDVKMKEKGDIPEGYSVSREKKERFSLILESASTNQTSMYLCASSISPMTVTQEKLFFGSGTQLSVL.

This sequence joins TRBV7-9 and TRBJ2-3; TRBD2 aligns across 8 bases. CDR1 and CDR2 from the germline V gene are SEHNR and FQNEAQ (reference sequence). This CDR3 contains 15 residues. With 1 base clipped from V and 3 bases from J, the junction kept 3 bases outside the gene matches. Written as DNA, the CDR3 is TGTGCCAGCAGCTTAGTTCTAGCGGGTACAGATACGCAGTATTTT. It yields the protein CASSLVLAGTDTQYF. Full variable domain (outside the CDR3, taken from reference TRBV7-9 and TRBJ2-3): DTGVSQNPRHKITKRGQNVTFRCDPISEHNRLYWYRQTLGQGPEFLTYFQNEAQLEKSRLLSDRFSAERPKGSFSTLEIQRTEQGDSAMYLCASSLVLAGTDTQYFGPGTRLTVL.

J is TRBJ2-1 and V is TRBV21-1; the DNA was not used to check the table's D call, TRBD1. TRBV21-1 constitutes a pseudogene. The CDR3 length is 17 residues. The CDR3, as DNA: TGTGCCAGCAGCCGGGACAGGGAAGTAGGCGACTACAATGAGCAGTTCTTC. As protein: CASSRDREVGDYNEQFF.

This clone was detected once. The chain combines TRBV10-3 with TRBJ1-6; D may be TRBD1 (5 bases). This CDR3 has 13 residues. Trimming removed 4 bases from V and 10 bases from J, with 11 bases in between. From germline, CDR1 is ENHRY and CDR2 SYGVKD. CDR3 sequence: CAISAGSESPLHF. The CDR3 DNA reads TGTGCCATCAGTGCAGGGTCGGAATCACCCCTCCACTTT.

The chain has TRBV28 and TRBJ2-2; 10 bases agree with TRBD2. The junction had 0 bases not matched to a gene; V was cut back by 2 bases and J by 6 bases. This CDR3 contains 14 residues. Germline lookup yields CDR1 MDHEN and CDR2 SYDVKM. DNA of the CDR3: TGTGCCAGCAGTTTACTAGCGGGAGCCGGGGAGCTGTTTTTT. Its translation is CASSLLAGAGELFF.

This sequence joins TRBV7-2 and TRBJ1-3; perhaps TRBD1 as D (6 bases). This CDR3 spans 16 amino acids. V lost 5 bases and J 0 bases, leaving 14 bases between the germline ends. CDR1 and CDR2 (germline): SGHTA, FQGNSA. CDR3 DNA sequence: TGTGCCAGCAGCGTGGACAGTCCCCACTCTGGAAACACCATATATTTT. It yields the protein CASSVDSPHSGNTIYF.

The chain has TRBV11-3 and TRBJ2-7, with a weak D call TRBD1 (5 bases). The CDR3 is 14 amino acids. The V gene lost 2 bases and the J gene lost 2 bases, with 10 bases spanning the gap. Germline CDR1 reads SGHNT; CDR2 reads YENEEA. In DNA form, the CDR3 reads TGTGCCAGCAGCTTACAGGGAAGGCCCTACGAGCAGTACTTC. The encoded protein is CASSLQGRPYEQYF.

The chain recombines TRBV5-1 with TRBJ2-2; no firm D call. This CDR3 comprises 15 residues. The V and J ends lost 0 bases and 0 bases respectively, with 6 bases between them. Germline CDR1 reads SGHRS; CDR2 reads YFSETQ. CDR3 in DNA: TGCGCCAGCAGCTTGGCGGTTCCGAACACCGGGGAGCTGTTTTTT. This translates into CASSLAVPNTGELFF.

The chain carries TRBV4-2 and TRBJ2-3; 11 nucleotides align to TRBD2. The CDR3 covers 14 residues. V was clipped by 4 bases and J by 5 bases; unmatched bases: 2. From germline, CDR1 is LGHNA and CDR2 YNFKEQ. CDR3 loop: CASSLGLAGDTQYF. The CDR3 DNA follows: TGTGCCAGCAGCCTCGGACTAGCGGGAGATACGCAGTATTTT.

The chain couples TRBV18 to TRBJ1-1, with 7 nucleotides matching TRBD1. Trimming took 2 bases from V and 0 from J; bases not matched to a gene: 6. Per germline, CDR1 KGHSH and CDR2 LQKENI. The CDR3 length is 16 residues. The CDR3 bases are TGTGCCAGCTCACCAAAACCAGGGGGTATGAACACTGAAGCTTTCTTT. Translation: CASSPKPGGMNTEAFF.

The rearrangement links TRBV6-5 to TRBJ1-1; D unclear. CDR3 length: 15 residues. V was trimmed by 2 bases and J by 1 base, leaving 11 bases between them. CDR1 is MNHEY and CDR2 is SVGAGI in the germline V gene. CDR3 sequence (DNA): TGTGCCAGCAGTTACACGAGTCCTCAGAACACTGAAGCTTTCTTT. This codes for CASSYTSPQNTEAFF.

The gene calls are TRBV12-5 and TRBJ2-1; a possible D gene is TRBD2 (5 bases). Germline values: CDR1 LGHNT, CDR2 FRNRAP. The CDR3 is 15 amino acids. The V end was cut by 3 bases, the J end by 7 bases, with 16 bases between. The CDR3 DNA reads TGTGCTAGTGGTTTTGAGGGAATTTACGGTAATGAGCAGTTCTTC. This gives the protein CASGFEGIYGNEQFF.

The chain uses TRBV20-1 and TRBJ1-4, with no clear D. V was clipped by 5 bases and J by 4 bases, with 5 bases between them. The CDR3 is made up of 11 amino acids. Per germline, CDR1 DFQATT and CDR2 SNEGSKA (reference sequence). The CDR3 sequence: CSAEFNEKLFF. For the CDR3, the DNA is TGCAGTGCTGAGTTTAATGAAAAACTGTTTTTT.

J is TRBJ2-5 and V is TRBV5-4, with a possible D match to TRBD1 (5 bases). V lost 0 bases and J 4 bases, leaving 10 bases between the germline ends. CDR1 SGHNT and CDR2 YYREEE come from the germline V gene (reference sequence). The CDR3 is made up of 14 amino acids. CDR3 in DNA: TGTGCCAGCAGCTTGGATCAGGGAAGAGAGACCCAGTACTTC. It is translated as CASSLDQGRETQYF.